This TCR beta chain was profiled in a study of cytomegalovirus exposure and HLA in healthy donors. Looking at the study overall: Findings of an earlier analysis included 117 million unique TCR beta sequences from roughly 200 million T cells.

Losses at the gene ends were 3 bases for V and 6 bases for J; bases not matched to a gene: 7. The CDR3 is 14 amino acids. Germline V lookup: CDR1 ENHRY, CDR2 SYGVKD. In the case of this clone: Its matching antigen is unknown.

General observations from the study: There were reportedly fewer N-insertions in an Asian-associated ancestry cluster than the roughly 610-donor mean, in a later analysis.

Amplification used 60 Vbeta primers and 13 Jbeta primers. The method was immunoSEQ multiplex PCR; TCRdb's version includes in-frame clones alone and lacks a portion of them. This table holds roughly 100,000 clones, more than 60% found once. The source material was PBMCs. The receptor's source is a man aged 40-55 years in good health and CMV-seronegative. The chain recombines TRBV10-3 with TRBJ2-7; 8 bases agree with TRBD2. CDR3 coding DNA: TGTGCCATCAGTGATCTACGCGGGGGGTCCGAGCAGTACTTC. It specifies CAISDLRGGSEQYF.